This T cell receptor beta chain is from a study of blood T cells in healthy people across ages. This clonotype was observed once. Total RNA amounts of at least 6 micrograms were extracted per sample. Then a second PCR, running roughly 6 to 11 cycles, was carried out with a sample-barcoded 5' primer and a J-beta primer mix. TCRdb processed the 5' RACE reads anew with MiXCR; each CDR3 protein has one entry. Of over 1,300,000 distinct CDR3 sequences in the sample, around 59% were seen once. The CDR3 extends over 15 amino acids. V was trimmed by 2 bases and J by 7 bases, leaving 16 bases between them. In germline, CDR1 is SEHNR, CDR2 FQNEAQ (reference sequence).

Sequencing was carried out using blood. This TCR derives from a man aged 18 to 30 in good health. The V gene is TRBV7-9, the J gene TRBJ2-3; D is perhaps TRBD1 (6 bases). The CDR3 loop reads CASSLIRGALNTQYF. In DNA, the CDR3 is TGTGCCAGCAGCTTAATCAGGGGCGCATTAAATACGCAGTATTTT. Full variable domain (missing parts from reference TRBV7-9 and TRBJ2-3): DTGVSQNPRHKITKRGQNVTFRCDPISEHNRLYWYRQTLGQGPEFLTYFQNEAQLEKSRLLSDRFSAERPKGSFSTLEIQRTEQGDSAMYLCASSLIRGALNTQYFGPGTRLTVL.